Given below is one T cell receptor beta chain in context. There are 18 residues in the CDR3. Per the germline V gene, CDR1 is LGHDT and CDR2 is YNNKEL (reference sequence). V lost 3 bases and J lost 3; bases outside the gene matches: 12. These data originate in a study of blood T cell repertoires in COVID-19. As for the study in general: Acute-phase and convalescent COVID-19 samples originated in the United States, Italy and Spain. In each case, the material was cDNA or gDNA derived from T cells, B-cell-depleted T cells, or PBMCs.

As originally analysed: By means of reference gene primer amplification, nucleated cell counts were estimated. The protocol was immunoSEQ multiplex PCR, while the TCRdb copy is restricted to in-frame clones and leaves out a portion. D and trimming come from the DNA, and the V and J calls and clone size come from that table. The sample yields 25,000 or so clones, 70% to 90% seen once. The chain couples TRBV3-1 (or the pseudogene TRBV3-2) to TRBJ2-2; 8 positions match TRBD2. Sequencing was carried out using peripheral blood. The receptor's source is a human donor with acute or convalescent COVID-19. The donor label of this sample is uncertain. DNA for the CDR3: TGTGCCAGCAGCCAGAACCTCGGGGGGGTACCTCACACCGGGGAGCTGTTTTTT. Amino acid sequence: CASSQNLGGVPHTGELFF.